This T cell receptor (beta chain) was recovered during a study of cytomegalovirus exposure and HLA in healthy donors. Across the study: The 110 million or so unique TCR beta sequences, from about 180 million T cells, were found by an earlier analysis.

Points on this clone: Its antigen is not known.

CDR3 length: 17 residues. V shed 3 bases, J shed 4 bases, and the junction held 11 bases outside the gene matches. CDR1 is SGHTS and CDR2 is YDEGEE in the germline V gene. General study findings and limits: In an earlier analysis, about 87% or about 30%: the productive usage of most TCR beta V segments.

The study ran its PCR with 60 Vbeta and 13 Jbeta primers. The repertoire was sequenced with immunoSEQ multiplex PCR; TCRdb's copy has only in-frame clones and lacks some. In the table there are some 110,000 clones, 75% of which are singletons. The rearrangement joins TRBV5-8 to TRBJ1-3, with 9 bases aligning to TRBD1. This sequence was found in a man aged 35-49 years in good health and CMV-seronegative. Material for sequencing was PBMCs. The CDR3 here is CASSSRGQGRWGNTIYF. CDR3 nucleotide sequence: TGTGCCAGCAGCTCCAGAGGACAGGGGAGGTGGGGAAACACCATATATTTT.